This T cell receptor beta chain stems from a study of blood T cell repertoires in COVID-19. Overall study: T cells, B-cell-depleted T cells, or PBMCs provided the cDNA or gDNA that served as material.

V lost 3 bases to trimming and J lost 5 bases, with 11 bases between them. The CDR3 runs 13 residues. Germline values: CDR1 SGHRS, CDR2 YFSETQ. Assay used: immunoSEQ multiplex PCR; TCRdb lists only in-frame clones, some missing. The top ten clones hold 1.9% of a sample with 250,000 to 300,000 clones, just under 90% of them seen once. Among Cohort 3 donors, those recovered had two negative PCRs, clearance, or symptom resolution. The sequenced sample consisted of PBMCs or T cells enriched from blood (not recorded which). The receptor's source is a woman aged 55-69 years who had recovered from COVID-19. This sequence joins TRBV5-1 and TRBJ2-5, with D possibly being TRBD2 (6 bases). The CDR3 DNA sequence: TGCGCCAGCAGCTCGGGGGTTGGGGAGACCCAGTACTTC. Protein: CASSSGVGETQYF.